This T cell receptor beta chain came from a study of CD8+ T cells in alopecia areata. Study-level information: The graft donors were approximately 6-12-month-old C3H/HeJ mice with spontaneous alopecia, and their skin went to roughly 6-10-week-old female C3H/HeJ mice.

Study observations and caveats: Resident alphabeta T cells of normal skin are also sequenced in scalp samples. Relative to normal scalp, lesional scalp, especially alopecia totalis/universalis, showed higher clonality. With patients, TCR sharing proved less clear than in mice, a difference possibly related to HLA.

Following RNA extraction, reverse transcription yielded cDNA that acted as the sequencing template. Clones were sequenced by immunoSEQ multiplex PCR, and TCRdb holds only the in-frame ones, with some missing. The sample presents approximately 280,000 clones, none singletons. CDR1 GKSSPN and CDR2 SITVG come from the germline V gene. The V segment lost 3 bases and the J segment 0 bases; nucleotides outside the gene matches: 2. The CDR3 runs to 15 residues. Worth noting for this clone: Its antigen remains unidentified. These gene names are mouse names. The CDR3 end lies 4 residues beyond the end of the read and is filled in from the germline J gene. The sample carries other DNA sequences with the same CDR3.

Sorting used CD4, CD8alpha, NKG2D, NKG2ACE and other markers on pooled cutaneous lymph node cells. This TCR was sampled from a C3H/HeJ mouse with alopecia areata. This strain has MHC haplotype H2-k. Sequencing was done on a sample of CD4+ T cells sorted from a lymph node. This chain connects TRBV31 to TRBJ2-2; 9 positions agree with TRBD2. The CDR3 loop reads CAWSRLGANTGQLYF. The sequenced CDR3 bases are TGTGCCTGGAGCCGACTGGGGGCAAACACCGGG.